This is a list of T cell receptor beta chains from one sample in a study of blood T cell repertoires in COVID-19. The repertoire was sequenced with immunoSEQ multiplex PCR; TCRdb's copy has only in-frame clones and lacks some. The sample holds tens of thousands of clones, 80% seen once. Material: peripheral blood. The receptor set was obtained from a woman aged 70-85 years with acute or convalescent COVID-19. Each CDR3 is given with its conserved first and last residue. The D gene is left open where the match is weak. Only some rows state a clone size, as once, few, many or a class for expanded clones.

V gene	J gene	clone size	D gene	CDR3 DNA	CDR3 protein
TRBV5-4	TRBJ1-1	.	.	TGTGCCAGCAGCTTGGGCAGGGACACTGAAGCTTTCTTT	CASSLGRDTEAFF
TRBV4-3	TRBJ2-5	.	.	TGCGCCAGCAGCCCATCAGGCTCCCAGAGGACCCAGTACTTC	CASSPSGSQRTQYF
TRBV5-4	TRBJ1-2	.	TRBD1	TGTGCCAGCAGCTTGGATCGCCGGGACAGGGAAGATTATGGCTACACCTTC	CASSLDRRDREDYGYTF
TRBV12-3/TRBV12-4	TRBJ1-1	.	.	TGTGCCAGCAGTTTAAATTATAACACAGAAGCTTTCTTT	CASSLNYNTEAFF
TRBV6-1	TRBJ1-2	.	.	TGTGCCAGCAGTGAACGCGACTATGGCTACACCTTC	CASSERDYGYTF
TRBV9	TRBJ1-5	once	TRBD1	TGTGCCAGCAGCAGACAGGGGTTTGATCAGCCCCAGCATTTT	CASSRQGFDQPQHF
TRBV15	TRBJ1-2	.	.	TGTGCCACCAGCAGAGCCCGGGATGGCCTCTATGGCTACACCTTC	CATSRARDGLYGYTF
TRBV2	TRBJ2-3	.	TRBD1	TGTGCCAGCAATCCTGGGACAGGGCCTAGCACAGATACGCAGTATTTT	CASNPGTGPSTDTQYF
TRBV29-1	TRBJ2-2	once	.	TGCAGCGTTTCGGGGGGCCGATCCACCGGGGAGCTGTTTTTT	CSVSGGRSTGELFF
TRBV11-2	TRBJ2-3	few	TRBD1	TGTGCCAGCAGCTACAGGGGGCGCGACACAGATACGCAGTATTTT	CASSYRGRDTDTQYF